This TCR beta chain was retrieved from a study of cytomegalovirus exposure and HLA in healthy donors (TCRdb year 2017). For the wider study: In an earlier analysis of around 540 of the donors, 276 Gb of sequence data and 95 million to 130 million unique TCR beta sequences from about 190 million T cells were reported. In addition to the first cohort of hundreds of subjects, a separate validation cohort of approximately 130 different subjects was used. An earlier analysis of 587 of the donors applied high-throughput TCR beta sequencing to assess whether each TCR beta V gene segment acted as functional or pseudogenic. In a later analysis, previously published TCR beta repertoires from several hundred donors were re-analyzed and high-resolution HLA genotyping was added so that TCR occurrence patterns could be studied. Roughly 300 gigabases of sequencing data and tens of millions of unique TCR sequences were included in an early release covering 500 to 750 HLA-typed donors. Typing coverage varied by locus: roughly 629-630 donors for A, B, C, DRB1 and DQB1; around 560 for DQA1; over 600 for DPA1; approximately 490 for DPB1. The aim of the study was to test whether cataloging public T cell receptors could identify signatures of past pathogen exposure. Roughly 5 DR-DQ haplotypes were handled as single units for association and clustering because linkage in the cohort was strong. The later analysis used no new phenotypic data to find candidate immune exposures, relying instead on TCR beta sequences and their occurrence across donors. Both class I and class II loci were covered by HLA typing, at four-digit resolution. A later genetic analysis took genome-wide SNP genotypes for about three fifths of the roughly 670 donors and used that subset as a discovery cohort. Across approximately 400 genotyped donors of the cohort, an average of approximately 200,000 unique TCR beta nucleotide sequences per donor were sequenced, and roughly a sixth of those sequences were non-productive. Donor age, sex, ethnicity and CMV serostatus were compiled together with the repertoire data. Using immunosequencing, the study profiled T cell repertoires from some 670 subjects and related those repertoires to cytomegalovirus serostatus. Of the approximately 400 genotyped donors, roughly 80% fell in the genetic ancestry cluster associated with self-reported Caucasian donors. All discovery cohort repertoires had been generated using a single sequencing platform. The study combined high-throughput TCR immunosequencing, statistical association of individual TCRs with disease status, and machine learning to predict cytomegalovirus infection status.

CDR1 and CDR2, per the germline V gene, are SGHVS and FQNEAQ. Unmatched junction bases come to 11, with V trimmed by 5 bases and J by 4 bases. Its CDR3 holds 16 amino acids, cysteine through phenylalanine. Just the 48-base CDR3 DNA is kept, in frame starting at base 1. The cohort was made up of approximately 670 healthy bone marrow donors. Cohort members were all nominally healthy when sampled, although unrecorded immune exposures were likely present. The donor tested CMV seronegative and was one of the 352 seronegative cohort members. A peripheral blood sample was collected from each donor, and TCR beta sequencing was performed on peripheral blood mononuclear cells. Genomic DNA extraction from the blood cell samples was performed with the Qiagen DNeasy Blood Extraction Kit. General findings and caveats noted by the study authors: It was suggested by the authors that the approach could potentially be generalized to other disease states and immunological phenotypes. A later genetic analysis associated a missense DCLRE1C variant with V-gene and J-gene trimming of TCR beta chains, and an independent cohort replicated the association. While some public TCRs were present in many individuals, most TCR sequences turned up only very rarely across donors. The study listed approximately 150 TCR beta chains as associated with cytomegalovirus. Presence/absence analyses assumed roughly uniform sequencing depth across donors, an assumption that may not hold. For the cohort, immune exposure information was limited to CMV serostatus. According to a later genetic analysis, donors in an Asian-associated ancestry cluster had fewer N-insertions in productive TCRs than the approximately 700-donor mean. In both the original and validation cohorts, the classifier was reported to diagnose cytomegalovirus status with high specificity and sensitivity. In vitro tests confirmed that a few of the cytomegalovirus-associated TCR beta chains recognize cytomegalovirus antigens. In a later analysis, most CMV-associated TCR beta chains were found to appear HLA-restricted, with HLA associations seemingly driven largely by CMV exposure. Specific HLA alleles were associated with 18,000 or so TCR beta sequences at a false discovery rate of 0.05 in a later analysis. A further reported finding was that TCR beta sequences accurately predicted the HLA-A and HLA-B alleles for most subjects in the first cohort. Because HLA typing was missing for some donors at each locus, association tests included only the typed subset. A cluster of highly shared sequence variants was judged likely to represent a technical artifact of the sequencing pipeline. In this cohort, only TCR beta chains were sequenced, and detectable features were limited by the absence of alpha or paired-chain data. In an earlier analysis of around 600 of the donors, most TCR beta V segments were observed in productive rearrangements about 87% or about 30% of the time, broadly matching IMGT annotations. When HLA alleles, especially DR and DQ, strongly co-occurred, TCR associations were difficult to assign to individual alleles. According to a later analysis, parvovirus B19, influenza, CMV and Epstein-Barr virus appeared linked to several top co-occurrence clusters. The earlier analysis of some 540 of the donors excluded 15 to 20 rarely observed V segments, including chromosome 9 orphons, because counts were too low. A later analysis found that TCR association rates varied across HLA loci, with DRB1 alleles showing the most associated TCRs and HLA-C alleles the fewest. Linkage disequilibrium might explain the correlated functional status among segregating V segments, but an unknown experimental factor could not be excluded. Compared with equally common non-associated chains, HLA-associated TCR beta chains in a later analysis were more clonally expanded and had lower generation probabilities. Because the 87-base-pair reads could not distinguish some IMGT-functional V segments, including TRBV6-2 and TRBV6-3, those segments were excluded.

The library was made by the immunoSEQ multiplex PCR assay. For the multiplex PCR, a mixture combining 60 forward primers for TCR Vbeta segments and 13 reverse primers for TCR Jbeta segments was used. The CDR3 region of rearranged TCR beta genes was amplified from genomic DNA by a multiplex PCR assay. On the Illumina HiSeq System, the amplified TCR beta libraries were sequenced as 87-base-pair reads. In the original analysis: A later analysis tallied 75 million to 95 million unique TCR beta chains across the 600 to 700 repertoires, and approximately 11 million of those chains were shared by two or more donors. To remove PCR and sequencing errors, raw reads were error-corrected and collapsed into unique sequences using a nearest-neighbor algorithm that merged closely related sequences. Alignment of CDR3 sequences to IMGT reference sequences was used to assign V, D and J gene segments. Each retained sequence needed at least a six-nucleotide match to both a V gene segment and a J gene segment. A rearrangement counted as productive if the CDR3 had no stop codons and remained in frame with V and J, and every other rearrangement counted as non-productive. CDR3 was defined according to IMGT convention as the region running from the second conserved V-encoded cysteine to the conserved J-encoded phenylalanine. In an earlier analysis of more than 550 of the donors, sequences lacking an unambiguous match to a single V gene segment were excluded. In an earlier analysis of approximately 590 of the donors, a V segment was called functional when productive rearrangements were above 56.7%, and segregating when the standard deviation between donors exceeded 5%. A statistical classification framework was developed to diagnose cytomegalovirus status using the catalog of TCR beta chain sequences. In a later analysis, V and J genes were assigned by comparing TCR nucleotide sequences against IMGT/GENE-DB human TR gene sequences. A later analysis assigned CDR3 sequences and most-parsimonious VDJ recombination scenarios with the TCRdist pipeline. In a later analysis, every TCR beta chain was defined by the combination of its CDR3 amino acid sequence and its V-gene family, and reads without a unique V-gene family were dropped. A later analysis removed 600 or so highly shared, low-generation-probability nucleotide sequences to deal with suspected cross-contamination and a sequencing artifact. In a later analysis, a clonal expansion index was calculated for each public chain from normalized within-repertoire ranks of inferred template counts. In a later analysis, generation probabilities were computed using a VDJ recombination model fitted to out-of-frame rearrangements, and the results were checked against IGoR. A later analysis scored TCR-TCR, TCR-HLA and TCR-CMV co-occurrence with hypergeometric tests, applying a repertoire-size bias correction to TCR pairs. False discovery rates were estimated in a later analysis by permuting HLA or CMV assignments 20 times. In a later analysis, co-occurring TCRs were grouped using DBSCAN, with TCRdist sequence similarity added in when clustering inside HLA-allele-positive subsets. Co-occurrence clustering excluded repertoires with fewer than 30,000 or more than 120,000 public chains, plus five with anomalous nucleotide sharing. TCRdb took over this immuneACCESS table, retaining in-frame rearrangements with V and J assigned. Such tables are incomplete; in checked studies, under half of the missing clones stem from an unresolved V gene, and the remainder is unexplained. Clone size and the V and J calls come from that table; the DNA yielded D and trimming. This sample lists around 140,000 clones; about 80% were detected once. The ten biggest clones cover about 4.3% of the sample.

Details on this clone: No antigen is known for it. Base qualities are not at hand, and no much larger clone is one base apart.

The source is a middle-aged man in good health and CMV-seronegative. The V and J genes are TRBV7-8 and TRBJ1-1, and TRBD1 matches 9 of the central bases. Input material: PBMCs. For the CDR3, the sequence is CASSRLDLTGGTEAFF. The sequence in DNA is TGTGCCAGCAGCCGCCTTGATTTGACAGGGGGCACTGAAGCTTTCTTT.